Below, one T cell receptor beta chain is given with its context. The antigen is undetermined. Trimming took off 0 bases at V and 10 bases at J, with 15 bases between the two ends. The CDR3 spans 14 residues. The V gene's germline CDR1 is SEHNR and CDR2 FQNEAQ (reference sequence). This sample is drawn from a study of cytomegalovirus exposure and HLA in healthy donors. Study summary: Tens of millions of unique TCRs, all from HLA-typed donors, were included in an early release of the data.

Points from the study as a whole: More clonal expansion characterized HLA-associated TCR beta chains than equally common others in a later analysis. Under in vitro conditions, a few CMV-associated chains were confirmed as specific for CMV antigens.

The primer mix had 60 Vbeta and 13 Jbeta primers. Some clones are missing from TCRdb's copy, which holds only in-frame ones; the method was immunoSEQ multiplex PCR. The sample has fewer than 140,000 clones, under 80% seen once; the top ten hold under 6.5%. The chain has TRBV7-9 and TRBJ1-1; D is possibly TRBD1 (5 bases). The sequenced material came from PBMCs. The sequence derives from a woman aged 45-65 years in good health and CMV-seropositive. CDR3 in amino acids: CASSLAVPGGAAFF. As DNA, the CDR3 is TGTGCCAGCAGCTTAGCCGTACCGGGTGGGGCAGCTTTCTTT.